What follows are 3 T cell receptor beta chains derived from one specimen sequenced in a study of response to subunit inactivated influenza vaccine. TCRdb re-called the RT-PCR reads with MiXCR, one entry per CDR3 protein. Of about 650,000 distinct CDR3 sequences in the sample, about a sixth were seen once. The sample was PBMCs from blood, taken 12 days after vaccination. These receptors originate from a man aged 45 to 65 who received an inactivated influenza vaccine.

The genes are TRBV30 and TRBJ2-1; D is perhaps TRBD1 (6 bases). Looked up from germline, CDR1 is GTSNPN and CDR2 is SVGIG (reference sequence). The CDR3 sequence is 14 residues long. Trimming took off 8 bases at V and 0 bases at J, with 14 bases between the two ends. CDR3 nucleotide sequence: TGTGCCCTAGAAAAGGACAGCTCCTACAATGAGCAGTTCTTC. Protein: CALEKDSSYNEQFF.

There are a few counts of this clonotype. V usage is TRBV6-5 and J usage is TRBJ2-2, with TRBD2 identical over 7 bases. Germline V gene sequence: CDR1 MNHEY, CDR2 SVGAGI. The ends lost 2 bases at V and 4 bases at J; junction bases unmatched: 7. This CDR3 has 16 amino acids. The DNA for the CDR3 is TGTGCCAGCAGTTACGATTGGGGAGGGATCACCGGGGAGCTGTTTTTT. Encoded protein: CASSYDWGGITGELFF.

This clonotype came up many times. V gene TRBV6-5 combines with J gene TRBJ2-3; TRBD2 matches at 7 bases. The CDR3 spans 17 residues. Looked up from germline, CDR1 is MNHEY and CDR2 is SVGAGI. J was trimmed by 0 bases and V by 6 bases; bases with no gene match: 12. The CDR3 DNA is TGTGCCAGCAGCCTAAACCGACTAGCAGCTAGCACAGATACGCAGTATTTT. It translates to CASSLNRLAASTDTQYF.